This entry lists 16 T cell receptor beta chains sequenced from one sample in a study of blood T cells in healthy people across ages. The authors ran a second PCR of about 7 to 11 cycles using a sample-barcoded 5' primer and a J-beta primer mix. A single record per CDR3 protein comes from TCRdb applying MiXCR to the 5' RACE reads. The sample lists approximately 600,000 distinct CDR3 sequences, under 70% occurring once. Sequencing input: blood. The receptors come from a man aged 55 to 70 in good health.

The chain has TRBV4-2 and TRBJ2-1; maybe TRBD1 (6 bases). Germline CDR1 reads LGHNA; CDR2 reads YNFKEQ. The CDR3 runs 16 residues. Deletions cut 5 bases from V and 3 bases from J, with 17 bases between. The CDR3 reads CASSARDRRYYNEQFF. Written as DNA, the CDR3 is TGTGCCAGCAGCGCCAGAGACAGGCGATACTACAATGAGCAGTTCTTC.

The rearrangement joins TRBV5-5 to TRBJ2-5, with D uncertain. CDR1 and CDR2 (germline): SGHKS, YYEKEE (reference sequence). This CDR3 spans 14 amino acids. Trimming cost V 4 bases and J 2 bases, with 12 bases left between them. The CDR3 nucleotides read TGTGCCAGCAGCCCTCGTCCCGATCAAGAGACCCAGTACTTC. Translating it yields CASSPRPDQETQYF.

The genes are TRBV6-5 and TRBJ2-1, with 9 positions matching TRBD2. The germline gives CDR1 MNHEY, CDR2 SVGAGI. The CDR3 extends over 16 amino acids. V was clipped by 6 bases and J by 4 bases; unmatched bases: 10. In DNA, the CDR3 is TGTGCCAGCAGGACATTTAGCGGGGGCACTTACAATGAGCAGTTCTTC. This translates into CASRTFSGGTYNEQFF.

A word on this clonotype: Being one base from a much bigger clone, this may be a read error. The chain couples TRBV10-3 to TRBJ2-7; 11 bases match TRBD1. This CDR3 spans 13 amino acids. Germline CDR1 reads ENHRY; CDR2 reads SYGVKD. CDR3 nucleotide sequence: TGTGCCATCAGCGGACAGGGGGCCTACAAGCAGTACTTC. Residues: CAISGQGAYKQYF.

The CDR3 reads CASSSPMGEQFF. CDR3 bases: TGTGCCAGCAGTTCCCCTATGGGTGAGCAGTTCTTC. The chain is built from TRBV3-1 and TRBJ2-1; D gene uncertain. CDR3 length: 12 residues. Germline lookup yields CDR1 LGHDT and CDR2 YNNKEL (reference sequence). The ends were cut back, 6 bases at V and 9 bases at J, with 12 bases in the middle.

Ten or more counts support this clonotype. CDR3 sequence: CASSPQRDRIRETQYF. The DNA for the CDR3 is TGCGCCAGCAGTCCCCAGAGGGACAGAATCCGAGAGACCCAGTACTTC. The genes are TRBV4-1 and TRBJ2-5; TRBD1 matches at 7 bases. Germline V gene sequence: CDR1 MGHRA, CDR2 YSYEKL. This CDR3 is built from 16 residues. The V and J ends lost 6 bases and 4 bases, in that order; junction bases with no gene match: 14.

This clonotype was counted a few times. This CDR3 reads CAISTSGASYNEQFF. CDR3 DNA: TGTGCCATCAGCACTAGCGGGGCCTCCTACAATGAGCAGTTCTTC. The chain employs TRBV10-3 and TRBJ2-1, with 10 positions matching TRBD2. V lost 6 bases to trimming and J lost 0 bases; unmatched junction nucleotides: 2. Germline lookup yields CDR1 ENHRY and CDR2 SYGVKD. The CDR3 runs to 15 residues.

V gene TRBV7-2 combines with J gene TRBJ2-4; the D is unclear. Per germline, CDR1 SGHTA and CDR2 FQGNSA. Trimming left V 0 bases short and J 0 bases short, with 9 bases between. The CDR3 length is 16 residues. In DNA, the CDR3 is TGTGCCAGCAGCTTAGCTGGCGCCTTAGCCAAAAACATTCAGTACTTC. Amino acid sequence: CASSLAGALAKNIQYF.

This clonotype was seen a single time. The rearrangement joins TRBV28 to TRBJ2-7; D gene uncertain. The CDR3 runs 14 residues. Trimming removed 3 bases from V and 2 bases from J, with 11 bases in between. The germline CDR1 and CDR2 sequences are MDHEN and SYDVKM. The CDR3 reads CASSFSINPYEQYF. The CDR3 DNA sequence: TGTGCCAGCAGTTTCTCCATTAACCCCTACGAGCAGTACTTC.

The rearrangement uses TRBV12-3 or TRBV12-4 and TRBJ1-2; TRBD1 matches 11 bases. With 5 bases clipped from V and 4 bases from J, the junction kept 12 bases outside the gene matches. The CDR3 runs to 17 residues. The CDR3 coding sequence is TGTGCCAGCAGTCCCGGGGACAGGGGGGCCGGAGGCTATGGCTACACCTTC. Translation gives CASSPGDRGAGGYGYTF.

This clonotype has a handful of counts. This chain joins TRBV7-9 and TRBJ2-1, with D possibly matching TRBD2 (5 bases). V was pared by 2 bases and J by 8 bases, with 13 bases between. The CDR3 extends over 14 amino acids. Germline CDR1 reads SEHNR; CDR2 reads FQNEAQ (reference sequence). Here the CDR3 reads CASSLMRELDEQFF. CDR3 nucleotides: TGTGCCAGCAGCTTAATGAGGGAGTTGGATGAGCAGTTCTTC.

The chain has TRBV12-3 or TRBV12-4 and TRBJ1-6; TRBD1 aligns across 12 bases. CDR3 size: 16 residues. With 6 bases clipped from V and 8 bases from J, the junction kept 8 bases outside the gene matches. The chain's CDR3 is CASRDGTGGVYSPLHF. In nucleotides, the CDR3 is TGTGCCAGCAGGGACGGGACAGGGGGCGTGTATTCACCCCTCCACTTT.

This chain connects TRBV2 to TRBJ1-5; tentative D call: TRBD1 (5 bases). V was cut by 4 bases and J by 7 bases, with 17 bases left in between. The CDR3 is 15 residues long. Looked up from germline, CDR1 is SNHLY and CDR2 is FYNNEI. The CDR3 sequence: CASSAEQTGGQPQHF. The CDR3 DNA reads as TGTGCCAGCAGTGCCGAGCAGACCGGGGGGCAGCCCCAGCATTTT.

Of note for this clonotype: At one end, the junction sequence differs from germline, possibly due to a read error. This chain connects TRBV4-1 to TRBJ2-4; TRBD1 matches 8 bases. CDR1 and CDR2 (germline): MGHRA, YSYEKL. The CDR3 has 17 amino acids. Written as DNA, the CDR3 is TGCGCCAGCAGCCAAGCTGGACAGGGTGGAGCCAAAAACATTCGGTACTTC. This translates into CASSQAGQGGAKNIRYF.

The rearrangement links TRBV27 to TRBJ2-7; D is undetermined. This CDR3 is built from 16 residues. The germline CDR1 and CDR2 sequences are MNHEY and SMNVEV (reference sequence). The ends were cut back, 6 bases at V and 0 bases at J, with 18 bases in the middle. The CDR3 DNA follows: TGTGCCAGCAGGCCCGGAATTTGGGCAAGCTCCTACGAGCAGTACTTC. Translation gives CASRPGIWASSYEQYF.

Here the CDR3 DNA reads TGTGCCAGCAGTTACCGGGGGGCGCCGGTTTCACCCCTCCACTTT. Translation: CASSYRGAPVSPLHF. The chain is built from TRBV6-5 and TRBJ1-6; possible D gene TRBD1, 6 bases. Trimming removed 2 bases at V and 9 bases at J, with 14 bases between. Germline CDR1 is MNHEY and CDR2 is SVGAGI. The CDR3 runs 15 residues.